The 2 T cell receptor beta chains below all came from one sample that was sequenced in a study of vaccination effects on CD4 cells after COVID-19. Data came from immunoSEQ multiplex PCR; TCRdb stores just in-frame clones and leaves some out. The table records roughly 17,000 clones, 65% to 75% of them present only once. Ahead of sequencing, the ViraFEST assay grew antigen-specific CD4+ T cells using viral peptide pools. Once cultured for about 9 days, the cells underwent separation to obtain CD4+ T cells. PCR confirmed that the person was infected with SARS-CoV-2 between March and December 2020. BNT162b2 vaccine or mRNA-1273 vaccine was given to participants in two doses. Which antigens these TCRs recognize remains unknown. The specimen was CD4+ T cells from PBMCs cultured with SARS-CoV-2 spike peptides, collected after COVID-19 vaccination. The source of these receptors is a human donor who had a prior SARS-CoV-2 infection.

The J gene is TRBJ1-4, the V gene TRBV4-2; D gene uncertain. The CDR3 runs to 14 residues. Germline V gives CDR1 LGHNA, CDR2 YNFKEQ. V lost 1 base and J lost 11, with 14 bases in between. The CDR3, as DNA: TGTGCCAGCAGCCAAGTTGAATGGGTTGGGAAACTGTTTTTT. Translated: CASSQVEWVGKLFF.

V usage is TRBV12-5 and J usage is TRBJ2-1, with 7 bases lining up with TRBD1. V lost 1 base, J lost 4 bases, and 4 bases stayed unmatched. The CDR3 covers 15 residues. Germline CDR1 is LGHNT and CDR2 is FRNRAP. CDR3 nucleotides: TGTGCTAGTGGTTTGGGACAGGGCATATACAATGAGCAGTTCTTC. Its protein product is CASGLGQGIYNEQFF.